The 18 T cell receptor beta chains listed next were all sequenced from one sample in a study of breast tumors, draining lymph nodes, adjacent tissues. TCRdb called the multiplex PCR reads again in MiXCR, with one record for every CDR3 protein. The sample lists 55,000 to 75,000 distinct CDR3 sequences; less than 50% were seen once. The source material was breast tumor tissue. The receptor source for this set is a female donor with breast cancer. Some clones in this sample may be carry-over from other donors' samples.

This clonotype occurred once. CDR3 sequence (DNA): TGTGCCACCAAGGGGGCGGGGACTAGCGGGAGCACAGATACGCAGTATTTT. Translated: CATKGAGTSGSTDTQYF. This chain connects TRBV24-1 to TRBJ2-3; 12 nucleotides agree with TRBD2. The germline CDR1 and CDR2 sequences are KGHDR and SFDVKD. The CDR3 has 17 amino acids. Trimming cost V 8 bases and J 0 bases; bases outside gene matches: 8.

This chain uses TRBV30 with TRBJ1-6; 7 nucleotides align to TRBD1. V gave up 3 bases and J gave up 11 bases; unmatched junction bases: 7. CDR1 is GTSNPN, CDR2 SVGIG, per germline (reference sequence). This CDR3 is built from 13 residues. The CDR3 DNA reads TGTGCCTGGAGGGGGACAGAGAAAGCACCCCTCCACTTT. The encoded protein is CAWRGTEKAPLHF.

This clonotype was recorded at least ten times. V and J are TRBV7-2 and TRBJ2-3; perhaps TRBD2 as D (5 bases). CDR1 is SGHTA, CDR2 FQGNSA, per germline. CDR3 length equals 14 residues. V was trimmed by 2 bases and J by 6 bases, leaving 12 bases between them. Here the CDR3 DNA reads TGTGCCAGCAGCTTACGGAGCGGCAAGGATACGCAGTATTTT. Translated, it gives CASSLRSGKDTQYF.

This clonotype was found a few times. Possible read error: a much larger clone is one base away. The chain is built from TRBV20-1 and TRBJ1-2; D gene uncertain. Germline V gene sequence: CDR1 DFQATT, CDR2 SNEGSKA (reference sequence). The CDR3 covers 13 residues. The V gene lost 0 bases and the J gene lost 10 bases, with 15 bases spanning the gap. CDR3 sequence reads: CSARESTEHAYTF. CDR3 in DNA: TGCAGTGCTAGAGAGAGCACAGAGCATGCCTACACCTTC.

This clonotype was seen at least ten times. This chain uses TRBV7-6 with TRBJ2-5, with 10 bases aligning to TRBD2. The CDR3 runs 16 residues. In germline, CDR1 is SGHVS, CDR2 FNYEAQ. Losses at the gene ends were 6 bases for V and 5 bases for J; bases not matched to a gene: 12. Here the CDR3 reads CASRVSGGLNRETQYF. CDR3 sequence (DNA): TGTGCCAGCAGAGTTAGCGGGGGGTTAAATAGGGAGACCCAGTACTTC.

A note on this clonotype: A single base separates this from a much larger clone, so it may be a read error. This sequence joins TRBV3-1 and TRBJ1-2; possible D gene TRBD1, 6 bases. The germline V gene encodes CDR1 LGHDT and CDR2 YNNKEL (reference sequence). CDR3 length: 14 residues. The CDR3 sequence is CAGSQDRRVYGYTF. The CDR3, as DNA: TGTGCCGGCAGCCAAGACAGGAGGGTCTATGGCTACACCTTC.

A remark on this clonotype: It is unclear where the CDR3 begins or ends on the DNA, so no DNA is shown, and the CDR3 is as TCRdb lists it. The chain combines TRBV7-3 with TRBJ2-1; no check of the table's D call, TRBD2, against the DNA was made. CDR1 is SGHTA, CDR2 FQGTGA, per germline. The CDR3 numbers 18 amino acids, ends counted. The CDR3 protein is CASSFYVCSARWYNEQFF.

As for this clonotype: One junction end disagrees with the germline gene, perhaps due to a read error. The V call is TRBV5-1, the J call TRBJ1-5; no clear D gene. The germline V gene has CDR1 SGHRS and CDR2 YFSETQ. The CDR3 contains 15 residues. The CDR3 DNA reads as TGCGCCAGCAGCTTGGAGTCGAATAGCAACCAGCCCCAGCATTTT. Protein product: CASSLESNSNQPQHF.

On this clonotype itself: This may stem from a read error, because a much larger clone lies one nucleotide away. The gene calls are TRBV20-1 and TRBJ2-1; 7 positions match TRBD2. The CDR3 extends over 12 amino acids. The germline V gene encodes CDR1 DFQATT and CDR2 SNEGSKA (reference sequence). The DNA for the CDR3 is TGCAGTGCTAGTAGACTAGCCAATGAGCCGTTCTTC. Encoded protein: CSASRLANEPFF.

Written as DNA, the CDR3 is TGTGCCAGCAGCAAGGGACAGGAGACAGCTAGCACAGATACGCAGTATGAAAAACTGTTTTTT. Protein sequence: CASSKGQETASTDTQYEKLFF. V and J are TRBV7-9 and TRBJ1-4; 8 bases are a match to TRBD1. V dropped 5 bases and J dropped 6; count of bases not matched to a gene: 26. The CDR3 is 21 amino acids. Germline CDR1 SEHNR, CDR2 FQNEAQ (reference sequence).

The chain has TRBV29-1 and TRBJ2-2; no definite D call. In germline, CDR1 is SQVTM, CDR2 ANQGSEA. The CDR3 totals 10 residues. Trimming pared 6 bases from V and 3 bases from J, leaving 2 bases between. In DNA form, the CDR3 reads TGCAGCGTAGACACCGGGGAGCTGTTTTTT. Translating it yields CSVDTGELFF.

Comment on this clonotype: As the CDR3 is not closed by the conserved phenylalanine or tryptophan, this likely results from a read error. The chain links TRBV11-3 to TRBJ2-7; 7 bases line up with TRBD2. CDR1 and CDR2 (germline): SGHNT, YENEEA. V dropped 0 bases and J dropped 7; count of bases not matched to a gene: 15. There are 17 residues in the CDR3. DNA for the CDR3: TGTGCCAGCAGCTTAGAGGCAGCCGCGCGGGGGAGCGAGGAGCAGTACTCC. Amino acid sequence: CASSLEAAARGSEEQYS.

The CDR3 region has the DNA TGTGCCAGCAGTCTGAGGTACCCCCAAGAGACCCAGTACTTC. Amino acids: CASSLRYPQETQYF. J is TRBJ2-5 and V is TRBV6-5; D ambiguous. Per germline, CDR1 MNHEY and CDR2 SVGAGI. The CDR3 contains 14 residues. Trimming cost V 5 bases and J 1 base, with 11 bases left between them.

CDR3 DNA sequence: TGTGCCAGCAGCCAACTTCTGGGGACTAGCAGGGAGACCCAGTACTTC. As protein: CASSQLLGTSRETQYF. V gene TRBV3-1 combines with J gene TRBJ2-5; TRBD2 matches at 9 bases. CDR3 length: 16 residues. CDR1 and CDR2 (germline): LGHDT, YNNKEL (reference sequence). Trimming removed 2 bases from V and 5 bases from J; junction bases left unmatched: 9.

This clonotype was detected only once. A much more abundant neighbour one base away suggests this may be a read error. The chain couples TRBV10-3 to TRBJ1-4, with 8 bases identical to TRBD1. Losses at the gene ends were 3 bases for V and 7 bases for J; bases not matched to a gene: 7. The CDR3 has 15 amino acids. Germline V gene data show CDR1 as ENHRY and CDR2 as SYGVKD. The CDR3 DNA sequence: TGTGCCATCAGTGACTACAGGGGGGGATTTGAAAAACTGTTTTTT. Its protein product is CAISDYRGGFEKLFF.

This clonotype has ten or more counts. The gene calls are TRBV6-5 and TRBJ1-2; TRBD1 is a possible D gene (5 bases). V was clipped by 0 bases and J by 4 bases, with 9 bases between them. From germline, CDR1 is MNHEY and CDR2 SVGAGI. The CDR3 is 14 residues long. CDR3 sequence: CASSYSPGTYGYTF. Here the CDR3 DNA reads TGTGCCAGCAGTTACTCCCCAGGGACCTATGGCTACACCTTC.

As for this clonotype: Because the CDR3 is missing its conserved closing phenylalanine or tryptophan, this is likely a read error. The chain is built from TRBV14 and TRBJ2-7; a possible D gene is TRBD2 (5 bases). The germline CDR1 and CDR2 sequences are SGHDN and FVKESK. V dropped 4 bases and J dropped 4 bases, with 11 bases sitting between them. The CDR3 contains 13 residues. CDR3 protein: CASSRGWMYEQYS. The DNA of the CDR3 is TGTGCCAGCAGCCGAGGGTGGATGTACGAGCAGTACTCC.

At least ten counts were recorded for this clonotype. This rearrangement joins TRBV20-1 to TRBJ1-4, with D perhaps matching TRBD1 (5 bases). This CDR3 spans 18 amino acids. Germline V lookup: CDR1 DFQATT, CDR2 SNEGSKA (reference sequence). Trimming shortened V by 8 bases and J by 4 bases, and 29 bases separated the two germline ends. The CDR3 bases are TGCAGTCCCCAGTACCGGGACGTCCCCGCCAGTAGTAATGAAAAACTGTTTTTT. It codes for CSPQYRDVPASSNEKLFF.